Described below is a single TCR beta chain sequence and its context. PCR involved 60 Vbeta and 13 Jbeta primers. Using immunoSEQ multiplex PCR, the repertoire was profiled, and TCRdb retains in-frame clones only, with some absent. This table has under 150,000 clones, more than 80% appearing once. This specimen belongs to a study of cytomegalovirus exposure and HLA in healthy donors. The CDR3 has 12 amino acids. The V end lost 7 bases, the J end lost 10 bases, and 19 bases lay between the germline ends. In germline, CDR1 is SQVTM, CDR2 ANQGSEA. The chain uses TRBV29-1 and TRBJ1-1, with D possibly matching TRBD1 (5 bases). The receptor comes from a woman between 40 and 50 years old in good health and CMV-seropositive. What was sequenced was PBMCs. DNA for the CDR3: TGCAGCGGTAAAAGGGGTGAGCGAGGAGCTTTCTTT. Protein product: CSGKRGERGAFF.